This T cell receptor beta chain was captured by sequencing in a study of blood T cell repertoires in COVID-19. Generated by immunoSEQ multiplex PCR, the TCRdb table keeps only in-frame clones and is missing some. The sample consists of over 150,000 clones, around 83% of them appearing once. The V gene's germline CDR1 is MNHEY and CDR2 SVGAGI. Deletions cut 6 bases from V and 2 bases from J, with 14 bases between. CDR3 length equals 15 residues. Material: peripheral blood. The sequence derives from a woman in her sixties or seventies with COVID-19, enrolled during active disease. The chain recombines TRBV6-5 with TRBJ1-5; TRBD1 might be the D (5 bases). The CDR3 region has the DNA TGTGCCAGCAGAACTGGGGGAGGAGGCAATCAGCCCCAGCATTTT. This gives the protein CASRTGGGGNQPQHF.